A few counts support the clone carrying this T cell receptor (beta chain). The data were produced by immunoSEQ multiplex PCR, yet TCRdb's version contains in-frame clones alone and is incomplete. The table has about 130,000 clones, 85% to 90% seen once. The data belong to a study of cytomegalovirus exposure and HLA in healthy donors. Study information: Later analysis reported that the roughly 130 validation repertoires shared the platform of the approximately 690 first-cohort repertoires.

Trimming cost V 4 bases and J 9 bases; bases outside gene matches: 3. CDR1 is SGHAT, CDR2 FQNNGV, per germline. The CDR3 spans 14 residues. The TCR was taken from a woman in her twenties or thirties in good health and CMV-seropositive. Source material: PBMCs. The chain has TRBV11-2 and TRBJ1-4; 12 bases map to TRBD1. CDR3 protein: CASSSRDRGQKLFF. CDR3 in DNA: TGTGCCAGCAGCTCCAGGGACAGGGGGCAAAAACTGTTTTTT.